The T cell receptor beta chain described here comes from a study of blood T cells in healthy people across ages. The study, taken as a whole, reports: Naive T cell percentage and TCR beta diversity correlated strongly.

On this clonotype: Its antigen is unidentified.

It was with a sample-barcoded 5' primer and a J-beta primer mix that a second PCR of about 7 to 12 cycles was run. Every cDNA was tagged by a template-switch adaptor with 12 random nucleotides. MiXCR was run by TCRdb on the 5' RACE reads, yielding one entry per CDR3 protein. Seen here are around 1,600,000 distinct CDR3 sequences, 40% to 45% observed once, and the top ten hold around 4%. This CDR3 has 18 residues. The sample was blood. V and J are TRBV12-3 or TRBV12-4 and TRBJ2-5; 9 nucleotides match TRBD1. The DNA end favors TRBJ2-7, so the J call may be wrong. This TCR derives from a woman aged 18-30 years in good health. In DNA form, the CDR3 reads TGTGCCAGCAGTTTAGACATTAGCTCCGGGACAGGGTCCAACGAGCAGTACTTC. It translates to CASSLDISSGTGSNEQYF.